This TCR beta chain comes out of a study of T-cell reconstitution after alpha-beta-depleted transplantation in children. The TCRbeta library incorporated unique molecular identifiers. From the PCR reads, TCRdb called clonotypes with MiXCR, one entry per CDR3 protein. Here the sample spans about 300,000 distinct CDR3 sequences, 10% being singletons. Study-wide findings and caveats: Alpha-beta T cells present about two months after transplant were reported to originate from several hundred expanded graft clones. Fresh T-cell production supplied most of the T-cell counts and diversity seen one year after transplant.

This clonotype was seen at least ten times. Its antigen is unknown. Per germline, CDR1 MDHEN and CDR2 SYDVKM. The CDR3 has 14 residues. Trimming left V 3 bases short and J 2 bases short, with 8 bases between. Source: PBMCs, taken before TCRalphabeta/CD19-depleted stem cell transplant. The chain has TRBV28 and TRBJ1-5, with D possibly TRBD1 on 5 matching bases. This clonotype originated in a boy less than two years old with acute myeloid leukemia, due to receive a stem cell transplant. The CDR3 here is CASSFRGGNQPQHF. DNA of the CDR3: TGTGCCAGCAGTTTTAGAGGGGGCAATCAGCCCCAGCATTTT.